This is a list of T cell receptor beta chains from one sample in a study of a mutant IDH1 vaccine in newly diagnosed glioma. Repertoires were generated with immunoSEQ multiplex PCR, while TCRdb's copy carries only in-frame clones and drops some. The table records 85,000 to 100,000 clones, roughly 77% of them present only once. Source: PBMCs, taken from a glioma patient treated with radiotherapy, temozolomide or both. These receptors all come from a man aged 35 to 55 with glioma. Each CDR3 is given with its conserved first and last residue. A D gene is named only where the DNA matches it firmly. For some rows the clone size is stated as once, few or many, or as a class when expanded; others skip it.

>few|NA|TRBJ2-1|TRBV7-2
CASRYRAATNEQFF
TGTGCCAGCAGGTACCGGGCCGCTACGAATGAGCAGTTCTTC
>NA|NA|TRBJ1-3|TRBV2
CASRDRDNFLGNTIYF
TGTGCCAGCAGGGACCGGGACAACTTTCTAGGAAACACCATATATTTT
>NA|TRBD1|TRBJ2-7|TRBV6-6
CASSYPDRATYEQYF
TGTGCCAGCAGTTACCCGGACAGGGCCACCTACGAGCAGTACTTC
>once|NA|TRBJ2-7|TRBV5-1
CASKSFLALYEQYF
TGCGCCAGCAAGTCGTTTCTAGCGCTCTACGAGCAGTACTTC
>NA|TRBD1|TRBJ1-5|TRBV6-6
CASSFLPGQGNQPQHF
TGTGCCAGCAGTTTCCTACCGGGACAGGGGAATCAGCCCCAGCATTTT
>NA|TRBD2|TRBJ2-5|TRBV6-5
CASSYYQGGETQYF
TGTGCCAGCAGTTACTACCAGGGAGGGGAGACCCAGTACTTC
>many|NA|TRBJ2-5|TRBV29-1
CSVVMGAEYETQYF
TGCAGCGTTGTCATGGGGGCAGAGTATGAGACCCAGTACTTC
>NA|NA|TRBJ2-7|TRBV19
CASSTGPEQYF
TGTGCCAGTAGTACGGGACCGGAGCAGTACTTC
>NA|TRBD2|TRBJ2-3|TRBV9
CASSIAGNTDTQYF
TGTGCCAGTTCAATAGCGGGGAACACAGATACGCAGTATTTT
>NA|TRBD2|TRBJ2-1|TRBV7-2
CASSTRTSGYNEQFF
TGTGCCAGCAGCACGCGGACTAGCGGATACAATGAGCAGTTCTTC
>NA|TRBD2|TRBJ2-3|TRBV25-1
CASSPNSGGGTDTQYF
TGTGCCAGCAGTCCCAATAGCGGGGGGGGCACAGATACGCAGTATTTT
>NA|NA|TRBJ1-3|TRBV9
CASSVGLTFSGNTIYF
TGTGCCAGCAGCGTAGGTCTGACTTTCTCTGGAAACACCATATATTTT
>NA|NA|TRBJ2-5|TRBV30
CAWGTGVETQYF
TGTGCCTGGGGGACTGGGGTAGAGACCCAGTACTTC
>medium-sized|NA|TRBJ1-1|TRBV10-2
CASSKQGRTEAFF
TGCGCCAGCAGCAAGCAGGGGAGGACTGAAGCTTTCTTT
>few|TRBD2|TRBJ2-7|TRBV25-1
CASSAGGSYEQYF
TGTGCCAGCAGTGCCGGGGGGTCCTACGAGCAGTACTTC
>NA|TRBD1|TRBJ1-2|TRBV15
CATSREGQGYGYTF
TGTGCCACCAGCAGAGAGGGACAGGGCTATGGCTACACCTTC
>NA|NA|TRBJ2-5|TRBV5-1
CASSLAGGLPQETQYF
TGCGCCAGCAGCTTGGCCGGGGGACTTCCCCAAGAGACCCAGTACTTC
>NA|NA|TRBJ2-2|TRBV28
CASSLRTETGELFF
TGTGCCAGCAGTCTCCGGACAGAAACCGGGGAGCTGTTTTTT
>NA|NA|TRBJ1-1|TRBV7-3
CASSLEVNTEAFF
TGTGCCAGCAGTTTAGAGGTGAACACTGAAGCTTTCTTT
>NA|TRBD2|TRBJ2-1|TRBV27
CASSRPGLPNEQFF
TGTGCCAGCAGTCGCCCGGGACTACCTAATGAGCAGTTCTTC
>NA|NA|TRBJ2-7|TRBV4-2
CASSQVVGGQIEQYF
TGTGCCAGCAGCCAAGTTGTCGGCGGCCAGATCGAGCAGTACTTC
>NA|NA|TRBJ2-3|TRBV4-1
CASSQNGRLGDTQYF
TGCGCCAGCAGCCAAAATGGTCGTCTGGGAGATACGCAGTATTTT
>NA|NA|TRBJ2-1|TRBV5-6
CASSLDAGSPYNEQFF
TGTGCCAGCAGCTTGGATGCTGGTTCCCCCTACAATGAGCAGTTCTTC
>NA|NA|TRBJ2-1|TRBV27
CASSFPAGSYNEQFF
TGTGCCAGCAGCTTCCCTGCGGGCTCCTACAATGAGCAGTTCTTC
>once|NA|TRBJ1-2|TRBV2
CASSEATIGGYTF
TGTGCCAGCAGTGAAGCAACTATAGGTGGCTACACCTTC
>NA|TRBD2|TRBJ2-3|TRBV13
CASSSRQGLAGASTDTQYF
TGTGCCAGCAGCTCCCGACAGGGACTAGCGGGAGCAAGCACAGATACGCAGTATTTT
>few|NA|TRBJ2-5|TRBV4-2
CASSHGRDNQETQYF
TGTGCCAGCAGCCATGGGAGGGACAACCAAGAGACCCAGTACTTC
>NA|NA|TRBJ2-2|TRBV7-2
CASSLDRNTGELFF
TGTGCCAGCAGCTTAGACAGAAACACCGGGGAGCTGTTTTTT
>NA|NA|TRBJ2-5|TRBV7-8
CASSYSGDETQYF
TGTGCCAGCAGCTACTCAGGGGACGAGACCCAGTACTTC
>NA|TRBD1|TRBJ1-1|TRBV5-6
CASSLVTGGIMNTEAFF
TGTGCCAGCAGCTTGGTTACAGGGGGCATTATGAACACTGAAGCTTTCTTT
>NA|NA|TRBJ2-6|TRBV6-5
CASRVPGANVLTF
TGTGCCAGCAGGGTTCCTGGGGCCAACGTCCTGACTTTC
>NA|NA|TRBJ2-1|TRBV27
CASSFGGSYNEQFF
TGTGCCAGCAGTTTTGGGGGCTCCTACAATGAGCAGTTCTTC
>medium-sized|NA|TRBJ2-1|TRBV6-4
CASSETAGSYNEQFF
TGTGCCAGCAGTGAAACCGCCGGCTCCTACAATGAGCAGTTCTTC
>once|TRBD1|TRBJ2-5|TRBV4-3
CASSQDRAGGSVETQYF
TGCGCCAGCAGCCAAGATAGGGCAGGGGGCTCCGTAGAGACCCAGTACTTC
>NA|NA|TRBJ1-1|TRBV19
CASSDRGTVNTEAFF
TGTGCCAGTAGTGACCGCGGGACCGTTAACACTGAAGCTTTCTTT
>NA|TRBD1|TRBJ2-7|TRBV30
CACTRQGSSYEQYF
TGTGCCTGCACCCGACAGGGGAGCTCCTACGAGCAGTACTTC
>many|TRBD2|TRBJ2-2|TRBV7-6
CASSLDLAGGLNTGELFF
TGTGCCAGCAGCTTAGATCTAGCGGGAGGGTTGAACACCGGGGAGCTGTTTTTT
>NA|TRBD1|TRBJ2-7|TRBV27
CASRPDRSPLTYEQYF
TGTGCCAGCAGACCGGACAGGTCCCCTCTCACCTACGAGCAGTACTTC